Below are 28 T cell receptor beta chains sequenced from a single sample in a study of shared clonotypes between healthy human individuals. Clones were sequenced by immunoSEQ multiplex PCR, and TCRdb holds only the in-frame ones, with some missing. The table shows about 2 million clones, with over 85% occurring only once. The sequencing sample was made of naive CD4+ T cells sorted from blood. As to subset: CD45RA+ positively selected. The receptors were sampled from a man between 18 and 35 years old in good health.

The chain is built from TRBV10-2 and TRBJ1-1; possibly TRBD1 for D (5 bases). V was clipped by 11 bases and J by 1 base, with 14 bases between them. The CDR3 has 13 amino acids. From germline, CDR1 is WSHSY and CDR2 SAAADI. CDR3 loop: CACGARANTEAFF. Written as DNA, the CDR3 is TGCGCCTGTGGGGCCAGGGCGAACACTGAAGCTTTCTTT.

The DNA of the CDR3 is TGCAGCGCCGGGGGGGTGCGCACCACAGATACGCAGTATTTT. It specifies CSAGGVRTTDTQYF. The V and J genes are TRBV29-1 and TRBJ2-3; 8 nucleotides match TRBD2. V lost 7 bases to trimming and J lost 2 bases; unmatched junction nucleotides: 8. The CDR3 is 14 residues long. CDR1 is SQVTM and CDR2 is ANQGSEA in the germline V gene.

This clone was seen just once. V and J are TRBV12-5 and TRBJ2-4, with 7 bases identical to TRBD2. The CDR3 has 17 amino acids. V dropped 4 bases and J dropped 7; count of bases not matched to a gene: 16. Germline V gives CDR1 LGHNT, CDR2 FRNRAP. The CDR3 loop is CASGSLGLSGEGNIQYF. CDR3 nucleotide sequence: TGTGCTAGTGGTTCCCTTGGGCTCTCGGGGGAGGGGAACATTCAGTACTTC.

The chain employs TRBV7-4 and TRBJ2-2, with 7 bases fitting TRBD1. The V segment lost 2 bases and the J segment 9 bases; nucleotides outside the gene matches: 12. The CDR3 consists of 16 residues. CDR1 is SGHVT and CDR2 is SQSDAQ in the germline V gene. As DNA, the CDR3 is TGTGCCAGCAGCTTACGGGCCAGGGGGAGATTCAGGGAGCTGTTTTTT. It translates to CASSLRARGRFRELFF.

V gene TRBV13 combines with J gene TRBJ1-2; D not resolved. CDR3 length: 14 amino acids. CDR1 and CDR2 (germline): PRHDT, FYEKMQ (reference sequence). V was pared by 0 bases and J by 4 bases, with 9 bases between. CDR3 residues: CASSLGRAAYGYTF. The CDR3 DNA sequence: TGTGCCAGCAGCTTAGGCCGGGCAGCCTATGGCTACACCTTC.

This sequence joins TRBV5-6 and TRBJ2-7, with D possibly matching TRBD1 (5 bases). Trimming shortened V by 5 bases and J by 0 bases, and 18 bases separated the two germline ends. Germline V gene data show CDR1 as SGHDT and CDR2 as YYEEEE. The CDR3 has 16 amino acids. CDR3 sequence (DNA): TGTGCCAGCAGGAGCCAACTTGACAGAACCTCCTACGAGCAGTACTTC. It is translated as CASRSQLDRTSYEQYF.

This chain uses TRBV6-5 with TRBJ1-2; perhaps TRBD1 as D (6 bases). Trimming cost V 0 bases and J 4 bases, with 9 bases left between them. CDR1 MNHEY and CDR2 SVGAGI come from the germline V gene. The CDR3 runs 14 residues. The CDR3 DNA reads TGTGCCAGCAGTTACTCCGGGACACCCTATGGCTACACCTTC. It specifies CASSYSGTPYGYTF.

V gene TRBV14 combines with J gene TRBJ1-2; no clear D gene. Trimming took 1 base from V and 4 from J, leaving 10 bases between them. Germline V gives CDR1 SGHDN, CDR2 FVKESK. The CDR3 spans 14 residues. The CDR3 nucleotides read TGTGCCAGCAGCCAAGGAGGGCAGTTCTATGGCTACACCTTC. This sequence encodes CASSQGGQFYGYTF.

The V and J genes are TRBV7-2 and TRBJ2-3; D is unclear. With 5 bases removed from V and 3 bases from J, the gap between germline ends came to 9 bases. The CDR3 length is 13 residues. Per germline, CDR1 SGHTA and CDR2 FQGNSA. The CDR3 protein is CASSQEVTDTQYF. CDR3 bases: TGTGCCAGCAGCCAAGAAGTAACAGATACGCAGTATTTT.

The chain joins TRBV10-3 to TRBJ2-7; D possibly corresponds to TRBD1 (6 bases). The CDR3 is 15 residues long. From germline, CDR1 is ENHRY and CDR2 SYGVKD. V lost 3 bases and J lost 2, with 14 bases in between. CDR3 residues: CAISEGAGEAYEQYF. The CDR3 DNA follows: TGTGCCATCAGTGAAGGGGCAGGGGAAGCCTACGAGCAGTACTTC.

The V call is TRBV28, the J call TRBJ1-4, with 10 bases fitting TRBD1. The CDR3 is 17 amino acids. Germline trimming cut 6 bases from V and 5 bases from J; bases unmatched to any gene: 12. From germline, CDR1 is MDHEN and CDR2 SYDVKM. The CDR3 loop reads CASSRDRGFGGNEKLFF. CDR3 nucleotides: TGTGCCAGCAGCCGGGACAGGGGATTTGGGGGCAATGAAAAACTGTTTTTT.

The chain joins TRBV5-8 to TRBJ1-3, with TRBD1 identical over 8 bases. Germline assignment: CDR1 SGHTS and CDR2 YDEGEE. Germline trimming cut 4 bases from V and 3 bases from J; bases unmatched to any gene: 9. The CDR3 covers 16 residues. CDR3 protein: CASSPRTGTSGNTIYF. The CDR3, as DNA: TGTGCCAGCAGCCCCCGGACAGGGACGAGTGGAAACACCATATATTTT.

The rearrangement joins TRBV6-5 to TRBJ1-6, with D tentatively TRBD1 (5 bases). The germline gives CDR1 MNHEY, CDR2 SVGAGI. CDR3 length equals 15 residues. V was trimmed by 8 bases and J by 4 bases, leaving 15 bases between them. The CDR3 bases are TGTGCCAGCGGGGCTGAAAGGCGGTATAATTCACCCCTCCACTTT. Amino acid sequence: CASGAERRYNSPLHF.

The chain carries TRBV4-1 and TRBJ1-4; D is perhaps TRBD1 (5 bases). Germline V lookup: CDR1 MGHRA, CDR2 YSYEKL. V dropped 2 bases and J dropped 8 bases, with 15 bases sitting between them. The CDR3 sequence is 15 residues long. CDR3 amino acids: CASSQFSGMKEKLFF. The CDR3, as DNA: TGCGCCAGCAGCCAATTTTCAGGGATGAAGGAAAAACTGTTTTTT.

The chain couples TRBV28 to TRBJ1-2; weak D call: TRBD1 (5 bases). The V and J ends lost 1 base and 1 base respectively, with 10 bases between them. This CDR3 has 15 residues. Per the germline V gene, CDR1 is MDHEN and CDR2 is SYDVKM. CDR3 loop: CASSLLGVVNYGYTF. The DNA for the CDR3 is TGTGCCAGCAGTTTATTGGGGGTTGTTAACTATGGCTACACCTTC.

Written as DNA, the CDR3 is TGTGCCAGCAGCTTAGTTAGTACAGGGGGAAGCTACGAGCAGTACTTC. Translating gives CASSLVSTGGSYEQYF. The chain couples TRBV7-6 to TRBJ2-7, with 8 nucleotides matching TRBD1. Germline V lookup: CDR1 SGHVS, CDR2 FNYEAQ. The V segment lost 1 base and the J segment 3 bases; nucleotides outside the gene matches: 8. This CDR3 is 16 amino acids long.

Here the CDR3 DNA reads TGTGCCAGCAGCTTCCGACTAGCGGCAGATACGCAGTATTTT. This sequence encodes CASSFRLAADTQYF. The V and J genes are TRBV5-4 and TRBJ2-3; 9 nucleotides agree with TRBD2. The V segment lost 2 bases and the J segment 4 bases; nucleotides outside the gene matches: 2. Per germline, CDR1 SGHNT and CDR2 YYREEE (reference sequence). This CDR3 is built from 14 residues. The variable domain in full, completed from reference TRBV5-4 and TRBJ2-3, reads ETGVTQSPTHLIKTRGQQVTLRCSSQSGHNTVSWYQQALGQGPQFIFQYYREEENGRGNFPPRFSGLQFPNYSSELNVNALELDDSALYLCASSFRLAADTQYFGPGTRLTVL.

The CDR3 sequence is CASSPDGGRPGTEAFF. The CDR3 nucleotides are TGTGCCAGCAGCCCCGACGGGGGCAGGCCGGGCACTGAAGCTTTCTTT. The chain links TRBV5-4 to TRBJ1-1, with D possibly TRBD1 on 6 matching bases. This CDR3 is 16 amino acids long. The V and J ends lost 4 bases and 4 bases respectively, with 20 bases between them. Per germline, CDR1 SGHNT and CDR2 YYREEE (reference sequence).

The chain uses TRBV27 and TRBJ2-7; 10 positions match TRBD1. The CDR3 is 15 amino acids. With V trimmed by 4 bases and J by 3 bases, 6 bases remained unmatched. CDR1 and CDR2 from the germline V gene are MNHEY and SMNVEV (reference sequence). CDR3 residues: CASSSRTGGIYEQYF. CDR3 coding DNA: TGTGCCAGCAGTTCCCGGACAGGGGGAATCTACGAGCAGTACTTC.

V and J are TRBV7-2 and TRBJ2-1; 7 nucleotides line up with TRBD1. The CDR3 runs to 13 residues. Germline trimming cut 4 bases from V and 9 bases from J; bases unmatched to any gene: 6. From germline, CDR1 is SGHTA and CDR2 FQGNSA. The CDR3 reads CASSYGDRSEQFF. CDR3 DNA: TGTGCCAGCAGCTATGGGGACAGATCTGAGCAGTTCTTC.

This sequence joins TRBV30 and TRBJ2-1, with 7 bases fitting TRBD2. Germline CDR1 reads GTSNPN; CDR2 reads SVGIG (reference sequence). This CDR3 has 13 residues. J was trimmed by 7 bases and V by 2 bases; bases with no gene match: 5. CDR3 nucleotide sequence: TGTGCCTGGAGTAGGCTAGCGGTAAATGAGCAGTTCTTC. Its protein product is CAWSRLAVNEQFF.

In its sample, this clone was seen many times. Different DNA sequences within this sample yield the same CDR3. The chain couples TRBV9 to TRBJ2-5; unclear D gene. The CDR3 is 13 amino acids. From germline, CDR1 is SGDLS and CDR2 YYNGEE. V gave up 1 base and J gave up 2 bases, with 6 bases separating them. The CDR3 DNA reads TGTGCCAGCAGCGTACTATCTCAAGAGACCCAGTACTTC. Translated: CASSVLSQETQYF.

The chain employs TRBV30 and TRBJ1-4, with a weak D call TRBD1 (6 bases). Germline V lookup: CDR1 GTSNPN, CDR2 SVGIG (reference sequence). V was shortened by 4 bases and J by 4 bases, with 13 bases between the two germline ends. This CDR3 comprises 14 residues. The CDR3 DNA reads as TGTGCCTGGAAGGGGGGCGCGAGTAATGAAAAACTGTTTTTT. As protein: CAWKGGASNEKLFF.

The V call is TRBV7-2, the J call TRBJ1-1, with D uncertain. This CDR3 is 16 amino acids long. V gave up 0 bases and J gave up 1 base, with 12 bases separating them. CDR1 and CDR2 (germline): SGHTA, FQGNSA. The CDR3 loop reads CASSLASTGKNTEAFF. The DNA of the CDR3 is TGTGCCAGCAGCTTAGCGTCGACGGGGAAGAACACTGAAGCTTTCTTT.

The chain links TRBV5-1 to TRBJ2-1; 9 bases are shared with TRBD1. Trimming removed 2 bases from V and 3 bases from J; junction bases left unmatched: 9. This CDR3 contains 17 residues. Germline CDR1 is SGHRS and CDR2 is YFSETQ. The CDR3 region has the DNA TGCGCCAGCAGCTTTTACTCCGGGACAGGGAACTACAATGAGCAGTTCTTC. Translating gives CASSFYSGTGNYNEQFF.

The V and J genes are TRBV6-6 and TRBJ1-5, with TRBD1 matching over 8 bases. Germline V CDR1 and CDR2: MNHNY, SVGAGI (reference sequence). The CDR3 spans 14 residues. V lost 6 bases, J lost 7 bases, and 8 bases stayed unmatched. The CDR3 DNA reads as TGTGCCAGCAGATCACAGGGGGATAGCCAGCCCCAGCATTTT. Amino acid sequence: CASRSQGDSQPQHF.

This chain connects TRBV6-6 to TRBJ2-7; TRBD2 matches 8 bases. The CDR3 has 15 residues. V trimming: 0 bases; J trimming: 2 bases; junction bases outside the gene matches: 3. Germline V gives CDR1 MNHNY, CDR2 SVGAGI (reference sequence). The CDR3 protein is CASSYSERGPYEQYF. The CDR3 DNA is TGTGCCAGCAGTTACTCGGAGCGGGGGCCCTACGAGCAGTACTTC.

With regard to this clone: This could be a read error, since a much larger clone is one nucleotide away. This chain links TRBV15 with TRBJ1-2, with 8 positions matching TRBD1. The CDR3 loop spans 15 amino acids. Germline V gene data show CDR1 as LNHNV and CDR2 as YYDKDF (reference sequence). The CDR3 region has the DNA TGTGTCACCAGCAGAGACCTCTCAACAGGGGGAGGCTACACCTTC. It is translated as CVTSRDLSTGGGYTF.